A selection of T cell receptor beta chains follows, all from one sample in a study of PD-1 blockade in classical Hodgkin lymphoma. The repertoire was sequenced with immunoSEQ multiplex PCR; TCRdb's copy has only in-frame clones and lacks some. The profile covers about 85,000 clones, with about 90% appearing a single time and about 2.6% taken by the ten largest. The input for sequencing was peripheral blood mononuclear cells (PBMCs), taken before the second cycle of nivolumab. These receptors all come from a human donor with classical Hodgkin lymphoma. Each CDR3 is given with its conserved first and last residue. D genes are given only for firm matches. A clone size is listed for some rows: how often the clone was seen (once, few, many), or a class if it is expanded.

v_call	d_call	j_call	clone_size	cdr3_aa	cdr3_nt
TRBV6-6	.	TRBJ1-2	.	CASRTGRMAYGYTF	TGTGCCAGCAGAACTGGGCGCATGGCCTATGGCTACACCTTC
TRBV27	TRBD1	TRBJ2-2	.	CASRNRGPNTGELFF	TGTGCCAGCAGGAACAGGGGCCCGAACACCGGGGAGCTGTTTTTT
TRBV27	TRBD2	TRBJ2-7	.	CASSLNQAGTPYEQYF	TGTGCCAGCAGTTTAAACCAAGCGGGAACTCCCTACGAGCAGTACTTC
TRBV4-2	.	TRBJ2-1	once	CASSQALSRGANEQFF	TGTGCCAGCAGCCAAGCTTTAAGTCGCGGGGCGAATGAGCAGTTCTTC
TRBV7-6	TRBD2	TRBJ2-1	.	CASSPSGGPYNEQFF	TGTGCCAGCAGCCCGTCGGGAGGGCCCTACAATGAGCAGTTCTTC
TRBV7-9	TRBD1	TRBJ2-5	.	CASSPGTGKETQYF	TGTGCCAGCAGCCCCGGGACAGGGAAGGAGACCCAGTACTTC
TRBV28	TRBD2	TRBJ2-7	.	CASRSWREGGEQYF	TGTGCCAGCAGGTCATGGCGGGAGGGAGGTGAGCAGTACTTC
TRBV30	.	TRBJ2-3	.	CAWRGAQPLLVDTQYF	TGTGCCTGGAGAGGAGCGCAGCCCCTCCTAGTGGATACGCAGTATTTT
TRBV6-1	.	TRBJ2-7	.	CASAPGGPYEQYF	TGTGCCAGCGCCCCAGGGGGGCCCTACGAGCAGTACTTC
TRBV4-1	TRBD2	TRBJ2-3	.	CASRASGRTDTQYF	TGCGCCAGCAGAGCCAGCGGGAGAACAGATACGCAGTATTTT
TRBV10-3	TRBD1	TRBJ2-7	.	CAIKKTGIAYEQYF	TGTGCCATCAAAAAGACAGGGATTGCCTACGAGCAGTACTTC
TRBV15	TRBD2	TRBJ2-1	.	CATSRDLEREAYNEQFF	TGTGCCACCAGCAGAGATCTGGAGCGGGAGGCCTACAATGAGCAGTTCTTC
TRBV6-4	.	TRBJ2-1	.	CASSDRAYNEQFF	TGTGCCAGCAGTGACCGCGCTTACAATGAGCAGTTCTTC
TRBV5-8	TRBD1	TRBJ2-5	once	CASSQTGGQYF	TGTGCCAGCAGCCAGACAGGGGGCCAGTACTTC
TRBV7-9	.	TRBJ1-2	.	CASSTGGTNYGYTF	TGTGCCAGCAGCACTGGTGGGACTAACTATGGCTACACCTTC
TRBV5-1	.	TRBJ1-1	.	CASSSKWNTEAFF	TGCGCCAGCAGCTCCAAGTGGAACACTGAAGCTTTCTTT
TRBV30	TRBD1	TRBJ2-7	.	CAWSWTGLSYEQYF	TGTGCCTGGAGTTGGACAGGGCTCTCCTACGAGCAGTACTTC
TRBV29-1	.	TRBJ1-1	once	CGGVGLRTEAFF	TGCGGCGGCGTCGGGTTACGCACTGAAGCTTTCTTT
TRBV6-6	TRBD1	TRBJ1-5	.	CASTKQGQWGQPQHF	TGTGCCAGCACTAAACAGGGGCAATGGGGTCAGCCCCAGCATTTT
TRBV7-9	TRBD2	TRBJ2-7	.	CASSATASGRYEQYF	TGTGCCAGCAGCGCCACGGCTAGCGGGAGGTACGAGCAGTACTTC
TRBV5-6	.	TRBJ1-1	.	CASSIRVTRGEAFF	TGTGCCAGCAGCATCCGGGTCACGCGGGGTGAAGCTTTCTTT
TRBV12-1	.	TRBJ2-3	once	CASSFGAGATDTQYF	.
TRBV6-5	.	TRBJ2-1	once	CASSSTGFSYNEQFF	TGTGCCAGCAGTTCCACTGGATTTTCCTACAATGAGCAGTTCTTC
TRBV2	.	TRBJ1-5	once	CASRTEGPSNQPQHF	TGTGCCAGCAGAACGGAGGGGCCTAGCAATCAGCCCCAGCATTTT
TRBV5-1	.	TRBJ1-1	.	CASSLVVTGRMNTEAFF	TGCGCCAGCAGCTTGGTGGTTACAGGCCGGATGAACACTGAAGCTTTCTTT
TRBV11-3	TRBD2	TRBJ2-3	.	CASSKRTSGFTDTQYF	TGTGCCAGCAGCAAAAGGACTAGCGGGTTCACAGATACGCAGTATTTT
TRBV7-2	.	TRBJ2-3	few	CARNRRNTDTQYF	TGTGCCAGAAACAGGAGAAACACAGATACGCAGTATTTT
TRBV7-8	.	TRBJ1-1	.	CASSWEPPNTEAFF	TGTGCCAGCAGCTGGGAACCGCCGAACACTGAAGCTTTCTTT
TRBV11-2	TRBD2	TRBJ2-5	once	CASSLGASGRWETQYF	TGTGCCAGCAGCTTAGGTGCTAGCGGGAGGTGGGAGACCCAGTACTTC
TRBV29-1	TRBD1	TRBJ1-1	.	CSGSQGATEAFF	TGCAGCGGCTCACAGGGGGCCACTGAAGCTTTCTTT
TRBV18	TRBD1	TRBJ1-2	.	CASSPLTGGSGPFDYGYTF	TGTGCCAGCTCACCCCTTACAGGGGGTTCGGGGCCTTTCGACTATGGCTACACCTTC
TRBV30	.	TRBJ1-1	.	CAWTRMVGNTEAFF	TGTGCCTGGACCCGGATGGTGGGGAACACTGAAGCTTTCTTT
TRBV5-4	.	TRBJ1-2	.	CASSPGAGNYGYTF	TGTGCCAGCAGCCCGGGAGCGGGGAACTATGGCTACACCTTC
TRBV4-1	.	TRBJ2-7	.	CASSQAPQGIWEQYF	TGCGCCAGCAGCCAAGCTCCCCAGGGTATCTGGGAGCAGTACTTC
TRBV28	.	TRBJ1-5	.	CASSFGGDGQPQHF	TGTGCCAGCAGTTTTGGAGGGGACGGGCAGCCCCAGCATTTT
TRBV19	.	TRBJ2-6	.	CASSISAGGAGANVLTF	TGTGCCAGTAGTATATCGGCAGGAGGTGCTGGGGCCAACGTCCTGACTTTC
TRBV11-3	.	TRBJ2-5	.	CASSSSGQETQYF	TGTGCCAGCAGCTCCAGCGGGCAAGAGACCCAGTACTTC
TRBV27	TRBD2	TRBJ2-2	.	CASSLTSGNTGELFF	TGTGCCAGCAGTTTAACTAGCGGGAACACCGGGGAGCTGTTTTTT
TRBV30	TRBD2	TRBJ2-2	.	CAWSGPGTSGLNTGELFF	TGTGCCTGGAGTGGACCCGGGACTAGCGGGTTAAACACCGGGGAGCTGTTTTTT
TRBV4-1	.	TRBJ2-3	.	CASSLQGRFTDTQYF	TGCGCCAGCAGCCTTCAGGGTAGATTCACAGATACGCAGTATTTT
TRBV28	.	TRBJ2-5	once	CASSSDRSGQTQYF	TGTGCCAGCAGTTCGGACCGGTCCGGGCAGACCCAGTACTTC
TRBV19	.	TRBJ2-3	.	CASSIPRGAVAPGTQYF	TGTGCCAGTAGTATACCCCGGGGAGCGGTTGCCCCCGGTACGCAGTATTTT